This note documents a single T cell receptor (beta chain) sequence. Its specificity is not known. The sample comes from a study of cytomegalovirus exposure and HLA in healthy donors. Study at large: Of the donors genotyped, several hundred in all, about 76% fell in the Caucasian-associated ancestry cluster.

Study-wide results and caveats: When a later analysis was performed, an Asian-associated ancestry cluster reportedly had fewer N-insertions than the roughly 730-donor mean. Association of a missense DCLRE1C variant with TCR beta V- and J-gene trimming was reported in a later analysis.

PCR involved 60 Vbeta and 13 Jbeta primers. Some clones are missing from TCRdb's copy, which holds only in-frame ones; the method was immunoSEQ multiplex PCR. The sample includes roughly 150,000 clones, roughly a tenth of them seen just once. The sequencing input was PBMCs. This TCR was sampled from a male donor in good health and CMV-seronegative.

The DNA for the CDR3 is TGTGCCAGCAGCGCGGGACTAGCGGTAGAGACCCAGTACTTC. Its protein is CASSAGLAVETQYF. The J gene is TRBJ2-5, the V gene TRBV7-2, with 11 nucleotides matching TRBD2. The CDR3 spans 14 residues. V trimming: 5 bases; J trimming: 4 bases; junction bases outside the gene matches: 3. CDR1 and CDR2 (germline): SGHTA, FQGNSA.